One T cell receptor (beta chain) is described in this entry. Its cognate antigen has yet to be identified. No much larger clone exists at a distance of one base, and base qualities are not known. For CDR1 and CDR2, the germline V gene lists MDHEN and SYDVKM. Deletion took 3 bases off V and 8 bases off J, with a span of 8 bases between the germline ends. The CDR3 measures 12 amino acids from cysteine to phenylalanine. Only CDR3 DNA remains: 36 bases, in frame from the first base. The data stem from a study of blood T cell repertoires in COVID-19 (dated by TCRdb to about 2020). A note on the overall study: The collaborator samples originated in the United States, Italy and Spain and spanned the acute and convalescent phases of COVID-19. The prospective study material was composed of cDNA or gDNA derived from T cells, B-cell-depleted T cells, or PBMCs. The dataset comprised deeply sampled blood TCRbeta repertoires from subjects exposed to, actively infected with, or recovered from COVID-19. The repertoires were made available in a free public database intended to serve as a resource for research on the immune response to SARS-CoV-2. Samples were obtained from the ongoing ImmuneRACE study (first 160 participants) and from some 1,200 subjects provided by 6 global collaborators. Nearly every sample came with metadata listing a de-identified subject ID, COVID-19 status, age in years and sex. HLA class I and class II types, where available, came from metadata supplied by the sample provider rather than from assay-based typing. On the study overall, not on this receptor specifically: How much clinical and demographic metadata was included differed by source and by participant, and the metadata was provided uncurated.

In Seattle, one collaborating source enrolled patients while the infection was active and tracked those patients longitudinally over the course of disease. Each collaborating institution followed its own protocols to collect whole blood in K2EDTA tubes. For TCRbeta analysis, collaborators shipped samples in one of three forms: frozen whole blood, isolated PBMCs, or DNA extracted from either of those sample types. TCRbeta CDR3 regions were amplified from genomic DNA by means of the immunoSEQ Assay, a bias-controlled multiplex PCR. The published analysis was carried out like this. Nucleated cell counts per sample were estimated from amplification of reference gene primers within the assay. Sequence reads were collapsed and filtered to measure the absolute abundance of every unique TCRbeta CDR3 rearrangement. For each sample, productive Simpson clonality was calculated as the square root of Simpson's diversity index over productive rearrangements. TCRdb mirrors the immuneACCESS table, restricted to in-frame sequences. Some clones are absent from its copies; in checked studies, under half trace to an unresolved V gene, and the reason for the others is unknown. V, J and clone size reflect that table, while D and trimming were determined from the DNA. The sample contains fewer than 300,000 clones, about 85% of them found a single time. The ten largest clones add up to around 1% of the sample.

Source material: peripheral blood. This clonotype was obtained from a human donor with COVID-19, enrolled during active disease. The donor label of this sample is uncertain. The rearrangement joined TRBV28 to TRBJ2-1; the D gene remains uncertain. The DNA is TGTGCCAGCAGTTTTGAGGTATATGAGCAGTTCTTC. It translates to CASSFEVYEQFF.